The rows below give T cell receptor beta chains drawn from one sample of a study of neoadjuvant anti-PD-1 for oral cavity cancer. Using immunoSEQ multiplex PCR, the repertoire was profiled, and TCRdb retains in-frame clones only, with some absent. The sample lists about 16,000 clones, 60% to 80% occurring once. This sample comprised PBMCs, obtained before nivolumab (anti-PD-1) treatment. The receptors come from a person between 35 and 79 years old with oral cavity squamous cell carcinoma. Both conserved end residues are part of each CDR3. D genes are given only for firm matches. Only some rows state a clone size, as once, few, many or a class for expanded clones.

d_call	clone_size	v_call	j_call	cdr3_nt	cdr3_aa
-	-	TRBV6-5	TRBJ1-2	TGTGCCAGCAGCCCCGGGGCGGGCTATGGCTACACCTTC	CASSPGAGYGYTF
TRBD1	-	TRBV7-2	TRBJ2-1	TGTGCCAGCAGCTTAGCGCCGGGACAGGAGTACAATGAGCAGTTCTTC	CASSLAPGQEYNEQFF
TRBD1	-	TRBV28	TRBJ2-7	TGTGCCAGCAGTTCCCAGGACAGGCGAAGCTCCTACGAGCAGTACTTC	CASSSQDRRSSYEQYF
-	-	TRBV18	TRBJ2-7	TGTGCCAGCTCACCCTTTCAGGCGGGAAACGGCTACGAGCAGTACTTC	CASSPFQAGNGYEQYF
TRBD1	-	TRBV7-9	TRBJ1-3	TGTGCCAGCAGCCCCTGGGACAGGCGCTCTGGAAACACCATATATTTT	CASSPWDRRSGNTIYF
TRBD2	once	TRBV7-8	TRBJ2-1	TGTGCCAGCAGCTTAGGCCGACTAGCGGGAGGGCGGGGTGAGCAGTTCTTC	CASSLGRLAGGRGEQFF
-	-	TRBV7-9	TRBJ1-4	TGTGCCAGCAGCTTGGAAGGGAGGAAGTTTTTT	CASSLEGRKFF
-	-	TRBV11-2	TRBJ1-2	TGTGCCAGCAGCTTAGTAGGGTTCGGCTACACCTTC	CASSLVGFGYTF
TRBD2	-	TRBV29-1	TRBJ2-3	TGCAGCGTTGAGGGTCTAGCGGGAGGTTCCACAGATACGCAGTATTTT	CSVEGLAGGSTDTQYF
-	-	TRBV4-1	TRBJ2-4	TGCGCCAGCAGCCAAGAAGGGGTTTCCAAAAACATTCAGTACTTC	CASSQEGVSKNIQYF
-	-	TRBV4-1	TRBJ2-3	TGCGCCAGCAGCCAGGAGAAGGATCGCACAGATACGCAGTATTTT	CASSQEKDRTDTQYF
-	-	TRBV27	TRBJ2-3	TGTGCCAGCCGGGAGACCGGGCCAAGTCCAGATACGCAGTATTTT	CASRETGPSPDTQYF
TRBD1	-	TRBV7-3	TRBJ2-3	TGTGCCAGCAGGGGGACAGTCACAGATACGCAGTATTTT	CASRGTVTDTQYF
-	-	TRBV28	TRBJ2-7	TGTGCCAGCAGTTCCGAACTGGGCAGGGGATTAGGCTACGAGCAGTACTTC	CASSSELGRGLGYEQYF
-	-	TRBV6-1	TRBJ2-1	TGTGCCAGCAGTGAAGGTTTCAAGGATGAGCAGTTCTTC	CASSEGFKDEQFF
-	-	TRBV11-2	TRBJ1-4	TGTGCCAGCAGCTTAGCCGGGTCCTGGAATGAAAAACTGTTTTTT	CASSLAGSWNEKLFF
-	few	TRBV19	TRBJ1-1	TGTGCCAGTAGTGTGGCGGGTTGGACTGAAGCTTTCTTT	CASSVAGWTEAFF
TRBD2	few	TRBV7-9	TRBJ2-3	TGTGCCAGCAGCTTAGATGGTCATAGCGGGAGGGCCCCAGATACGCAGTATTTT	CASSLDGHSGRAPDTQYF
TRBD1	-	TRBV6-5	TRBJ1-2	TGTGCCAGCAGTTACCAGGGGGCGGGCTATGGCTACACCTTC	CASSYQGAGYGYTF
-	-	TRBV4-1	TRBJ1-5	TGCGCCAGCAGCCAACTGGCAGTTGGCAATCAGCCCCAGCATTTT	CASSQLAVGNQPQHF
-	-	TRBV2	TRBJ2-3	TGTGCCAGCAGCCTCGGGGTGGGCGGGCCCAGCACAGATACGCAGTATTTT	CASSLGVGGPSTDTQYF
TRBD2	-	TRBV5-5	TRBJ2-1	TGTGCCAGCAGCTACCTAGCGGGGGGGTTTAATGAGCAGTTCTTC	CASSYLAGGFNEQFF
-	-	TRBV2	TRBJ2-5	TGTGCCAGCAGTGAGGGGAATCAAGAGACCCAGTACTTC	CASSEGNQETQYF
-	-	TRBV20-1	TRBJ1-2	TGCAGTGCCGGGTTCCGTTATGGCTACACCTTC	CSAGFRYGYTF
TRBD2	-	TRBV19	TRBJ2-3	TGTGCCAGTAGTTGGTCTAGCGGGAGGACTACAGATACGCAGTATTTT	CASSWSSGRTTDTQYF
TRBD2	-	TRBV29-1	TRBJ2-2	TGCAGCGTCGGGGGGGGTCGCGACACCGGGGAGCTGTTTTTT	CSVGGGRDTGELFF
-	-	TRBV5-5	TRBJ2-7	TGTGCCAGCAGCTCCTCTCTTAACTACGAGCAGTACTTC	CASSSSLNYEQYF
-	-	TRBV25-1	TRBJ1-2	TGTGCCAGCAGTGAGGGATTCAACTATGGCTACACCTTC	CASSEGFNYGYTF
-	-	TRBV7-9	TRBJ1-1	TGTGCCAGCAGCCAAGACTGGAAAATGAACACTGAAGCTTTCTTT	CASSQDWKMNTEAFF
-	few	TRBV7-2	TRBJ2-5	TGTGCCAGCAGCACCGGGACCCATCAAGGGGCCCAGTACTTC	CASSTGTHQGAQYF
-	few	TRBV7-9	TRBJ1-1	TGTGCCAGCAGCTCGTCGGGGGCTGGAAGGAACACTGAAGCTTTCTTT	CASSSSGAGRNTEAFF
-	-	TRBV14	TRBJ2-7	TGTGCCAGCAGCCAAAGCGGGTACTCCTACGAGCAGTACTTC	CASSQSGYSYEQYF
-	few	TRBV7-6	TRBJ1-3	TGTGCCAGCAGCTTAGCTCGGGCCGGGGGGTGGACTGGAAACACCATATATTTT	CASSLARAGGWTGNTIYF
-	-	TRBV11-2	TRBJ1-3	TGTGCCAGCAGCCCCGGGAGGGTATACTCTGGAAACACCATATATTTT	CASSPGRVYSGNTIYF
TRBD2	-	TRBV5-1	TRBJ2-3	TGCGCCAGCATGACTAGCGGGAGGGGAGATACGCAGTATTTT	CASMTSGRGDTQYF
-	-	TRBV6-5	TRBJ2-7	TGTGCCAGCAGGACACTCCACGAGCAGTACTTC	CASRTLHEQYF
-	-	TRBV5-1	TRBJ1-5	TGCGCCAGCAGCTTGCTGGGCGGCAATCAGCCCCAGCATTTT	CASSLLGGNQPQHF
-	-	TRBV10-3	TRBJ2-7	TGTGCCATCAGTGCTAAAACAGGGTTTCCAACCTACGAGCAGTACTTC	CAISAKTGFPTYEQYF
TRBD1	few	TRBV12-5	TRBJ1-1	TGTGCTAGTGGTCGGGACAGAACGGACACTGAAGCTTTCTTT	CASGRDRTDTEAFF
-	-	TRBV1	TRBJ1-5	TGCACCAGCAGCCAAGATTGTCCAGGAGCTAGCAATCAGCCCCAGCATTTT	CTSSQDCPGASNQPQHF
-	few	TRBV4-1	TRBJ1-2	TGCGCCAGCAGCCAAGAAGGGGGAAATTTTCTCGACTACACCTTC	CASSQEGGNFLDYTF
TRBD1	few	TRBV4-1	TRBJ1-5	TGCGCCAGCAGCCCCGAGGACAGGGGCAACAATCAGCCCCAGCATTTT	CASSPEDRGNNQPQHF
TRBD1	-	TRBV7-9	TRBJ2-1	TGTGCCAGCAGCGCGGGACAGGGGAGACGAGAGCAGTTCTTC	CASSAGQGRREQFF
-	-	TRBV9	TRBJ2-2	TGTGCCAGCAGCGTAGTTGGCGGGGTTATGGCCGGGGAGCTGTTTTTT	CASSVVGGVMAGELFF
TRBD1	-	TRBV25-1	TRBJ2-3	TGTGCCAGCAGCACATACCGGGACAGGGGCACAGATACGCAGTATTTT	CASSTYRDRGTDTQYF
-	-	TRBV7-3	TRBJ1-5	TGTGCCAGCAGCTTAAGGGCTTCCAGGGTCGGTCAGCCCCAGCATTTT	CASSLRASRVGQPQHF
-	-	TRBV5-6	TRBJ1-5	TGTGCCAGTCAGGAGCCAGATCAGCCCCAGCATTTT	CASQEPDQPQHF
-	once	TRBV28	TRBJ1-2	TGTGCCAGCAGTTTATGGGCCGACTATGGCTACACCTTC	CASSLWADYGYTF